The clone carrying this T cell receptor (beta chain) was observed a handful of times. What it binds is unknown. The data are from a study of metastatic and nonmetastatic thyroid tumors. Findings of the study overall: In blood and tumor, TCR beta diversity was reportedly significantly higher in malignant thyroid tumors than in benign nodules.

Authors' methods: In papillary thyroid cancer, a distant-metastasis classifier was built using CDR3 differences across clinicopathological groups. TCRdb redid the clone calls on the PCR reads using MiXCR. Clone size and V and J calls follow TCRdb, not the original study. The sample has 15,000 to 20,000 clones, 35% to 40% seen once. Germline V gene data show CDR1 as MNHNS and CDR2 as SASEGT. V lost 6 bases, J lost 0 bases, and 7 bases stayed unmatched. The length of the CDR3 is 17 residues. Thyroid surgery took place with no prior treatment in any patient. The chain has TRBV6-1 and TRBJ2-6, with 8 bases identical to TRBD1. The TCR sequence derives from a female donor with papillary thyroid cancer or a benign thyroid nodule (not recorded which). Some clones in this sample may be carry-over from other donors' samples. Material for sequencing was tumor tissue. The CDR3 sequence: CASRLGQGSSGANVLTF. The DNA of the CDR3 is TGTGCCAGCAGACTCGGACAGGGAAGCTCTGGGGCCAACGTCCTGACTTTC.